These T cell receptor beta chains were read from a single sample in a study of blood T cells in healthy people across ages. TCRdb used MiXCR to reprocess the 5' RACE reads, holding one entry per CDR3 protein. The sample consists of 550,000 to 750,000 distinct CDR3 sequences, more than 20% of them appearing once. Sequencing was done on a sample of blood. These receptor sequences come from a man between 65 and 85 years old in good health. Each CDR3 is given with its conserved first and last residue. A D gene is named only where the DNA matches it firmly. The size field is filled for only some rows; it gives once, few, many or a size class.

V: TRBV15; J: TRBJ2-1; size: -; D: -; DNA: TGTGCCACCAGCAGAGAGGGGCGAAGCTCCTACAATGAGCAGTTCTTC; CDR3: CATSREGRSSYNEQFF
V: TRBV9; J: TRBJ2-1; size: few; D: TRBD2; DNA: TGTGCCAGCAGCGTTACTAGCGGGGGCTACAATGAGCAGTTCTTC; CDR3: CASSVTSGGYNEQFF
V: TRBV6-1; J: TRBJ2-5; size: many; D: -; DNA: TGTGCCAGCACCCCCCCAGGGAAAGAGACCCAGTACTTC; CDR3: CASTPPGKETQYF
V: TRBV15; J: TRBJ2-7; size: few; D: -; DNA: TGTGCCACCAGCAGAGTGGGGAACGGGAAAACCGAGCAGTACTTC; CDR3: CATSRVGNGKTEQYF
V: TRBV7-2; J: TRBJ2-6; size: many; D: -; DNA: TGTGCCAGCAGCTTAGGAGGGCCTGGGGCCAACGTCCTGACTTTC; CDR3: CASSLGGPGANVLTF
V: TRBV28; J: TRBJ2-3; size: -; D: -; DNA: TGTGCCAGCAGTTTATCAAACGGTCCAGATCCGCAGTATTTT; CDR3: CASSLSNGPDPQYF
V: TRBV20-1; J: TRBJ1-5; size: few; D: TRBD1; DNA: TGCAGTGCCGAGGGGACAGGGGGCCGTAGCAATCAGCCCCAGCATTTT; CDR3: CSAEGTGGRSNQPQHF
V: TRBV27; J: TRBJ1-6; size: few; D: -; DNA: TGTGCCAGCAGTTTCTCTGGGGCAGCCCTCCACTTT; CDR3: CASSFSGAALHF
V: TRBV4-1; J: TRBJ2-5; size: -; D: -; DNA: TGCGCCAGCAGCCAAGATCTTGGAGCGTCCTGGGAGACCCAGTACTTC; CDR3: CASSQDLGASWETQYF
V: TRBV7-2; J: TRBJ2-3; size: -; D: -; DNA: TGTGCCAGCAGCTTCGAGAACGGGGGTACGCAGTATTTT; CDR3: CASSFENGGTQYF
V: TRBV6-4; J: TRBJ2-1; size: -; D: TRBD2; DNA: TGTGCCAGCAGTGACGGAGCGGGAGGTTACAATGAGCAGTTCTTC; CDR3: CASSDGAGGYNEQFF
V: TRBV14; J: TRBJ2-7; size: few; D: TRBD2; DNA: TGTGCCAGCAGCCAAGGACTAGCGGGAGGGCTGTCCTACGAGCAGTACTTC; CDR3: CASSQGLAGGLSYEQYF
V: TRBV20-1; J: TRBJ2-1; size: -; D: -; DNA: TGCAGTGCTAGTCCCAGCGTCTTCAACGAGCAGTTCTTC; CDR3: CSASPSVFNEQFF